The source of this TCR beta chain is a study of blood T cell repertoires in COVID-19. Unmatched junction bases numbered 10, after V lost 5 bases and J lost 0 bases. This CDR3 comprises 19 residues. CDR1 and CDR2 (germline): LGHDT, YNNKEL (reference sequence). The protocol was immunoSEQ multiplex PCR, while the TCRdb copy is restricted to in-frame clones and leaves out a portion. The sample lists under 200,000 clones, less than 90% occurring once. The sequenced sample consisted of peripheral blood. This chain uses TRBV3-1 (or the pseudogene TRBV3-2) with TRBJ2-4; 13 bases map to TRBD2. The sequence came from a woman between 70 and 85 years old with COVID-19, enrolled during active disease. CDR3 region: CASSEGLAGINLAKNIQYF. The CDR3 DNA is TGTGCCAGCAGCGAGGGACTAGCGGGGATAAATTTAGCCAAAAACATTCAGTACTTC.